The entry below gives a single T cell receptor (beta chain) sequence along with its context. This sample stems from a study of T cell changes during pregnancy in multiple sclerosis. CDR3 length: 14 amino acids. From germline, CDR1 is SGDLS and CDR2 YYNGEE. Trimming took 4 bases from V and 2 from J; bases not matched to a gene: 3. Measured with immunoSEQ multiplex PCR; TCRdb has only the in-frame clones, and not every one. This sample has 45,000 to 60,000 clones; under 95% occur once, and the top ten carry approximately 3%. The clonotype comes from a female donor with multiple sclerosis, enrolled in a pregnancy study. The gene calls are TRBV9 and TRBJ2-4; 7 bases match TRBD2. The sequences come from CD8+ T cells from peripheral blood mononuclear cells, collected before pregnancy. In nucleotides, the CDR3 is TGTGCCAGCAGCCTGGGGGGGTCCAAAAACATTCAGTACTTC. This codes for CASSLGGSKNIQYF.